These 24 T cell receptor beta chains share one sample of origin, sequenced in a study of cytomegalovirus exposure and HLA in healthy donors. TCRdb keeps only in-frame clones here, not all; method: immunoSEQ multiplex PCR. The table records tens of thousands of clones, roughly 88% of them present only once. The sequenced sample was PBMCs. The receptors derive from a man between 25 and 39 years old in good health and CMV-seronegative.

V usage is TRBV5-6 and J usage is TRBJ2-1, with TRBD1 as a possible D gene (6 bases). The CDR3 runs 15 residues. The germline gives CDR1 SGHDT, CDR2 YYEEEE. Deletions cut 4 bases from V and 9 bases from J, with 20 bases between. In DNA form, the CDR3 reads TGTGCCAGCAGCCACAGGGACCGCTCAACCGGTGAGCAGTTCTTC. Residues: CASSHRDRSTGEQFF.

The chain combines TRBV6-5 with TRBJ2-7; 7 bases match TRBD1. This CDR3 contains 13 residues. Unmatched junction bases numbered 9, after V lost 10 bases and J lost 3 bases. CDR1 and CDR2 from the germline V gene are MNHEY and SVGAGI. CDR3: CAIQKGDSYEQYF. The CDR3 DNA reads as TGTGCCATCCAAAAAGGGGACAGCTACGAGCAGTACTTC.

CDR3 region: CASSLGFRDPYNEQFF. CDR3 nucleotides: TGTGCCAGCAGCTTAGGCTTCAGGGATCCCTACAATGAGCAGTTCTTC. The J gene is TRBJ2-1, the V gene TRBV7-8, with D possibly being TRBD1 (5 bases). The germline V and J ends were trimmed by 1 base and 2 bases, with 12 bases remaining between them. The V gene's germline CDR1 is SGHVS and CDR2 FQNEAQ. CDR3 length: 16 amino acids.

The gene calls are TRBV9 and TRBJ1-2, with no clear D. The germline V and J ends were trimmed by 0 bases and 2 bases, with 11 bases remaining between them. Germline CDR1 and CDR2: SGDLS and YYNGEE. The CDR3 contains 15 residues. The CDR3, as DNA: TGTGCCAGCAGCGTAGTTCCAGGATTGAACTATGGCTACACCTTC. Protein sequence: CASSVVPGLNYGYTF.

The chain recombines TRBV2 with TRBJ2-2; TRBD2 might be the D (5 bases). From germline, CDR1 is SNHLY and CDR2 FYNNEI. The CDR3 is 15 residues long. V lost 3 bases to trimming and J lost 4 bases, with 12 bases between them. The CDR3 DNA reads TGTGCCAGCAGTGACTTGGGAGAGGTCACCGGGGAGCTGTTTTTT. Protein product: CASSDLGEVTGELFF. The entire variable domain, with the rest obtained from reference TRBV2 and TRBJ2-2, is as follows: EPEVTQTPSHQVTQMGQEVILRCVPISNHLYFYWYRQILGQKVEFLVSFYNNEISEKSEIFDDQFSVERPDGSNFTLKIRSTKLEDSAMYFCASSDLGEVTGELFFGEGSRLTVL.

V is TRBV11-2 and J is TRBJ2-3; possibly TRBD1 for D (6 bases). Per the germline V gene, CDR1 is SGHAT and CDR2 is FQNNGV. The CDR3 is 15 amino acids. V was clipped by 6 bases and J by 0 bases, with 13 bases between them. CDR3 protein: CASRRDTTSTDTQYF. The CDR3 DNA follows: TGTGCCAGCAGAAGGGACACGACTAGCACAGATACGCAGTATTTT.

This chain connects TRBV5-5 to TRBJ1-5, with TRBD1 matching 7 bases. J was trimmed by 3 bases and V by 4 bases; bases with no gene match: 7. The CDR3 totals 15 residues. Germline CDR1 and CDR2: SGHKS and YYEKEE (reference sequence). Here the CDR3 DNA reads TGTGCCAGCAGCCCCGACAGGGATCTCAATCAGCCCCAGCATTTT. Translation gives CASSPDRDLNQPQHF. Complete variable domain (other parts from reference TRBV5-5 and TRBJ1-5): DAGVTQSPTHLIKTRGQQVTLRCSPISGHKSVSWYQQVLGQGPQFIFQYYEKEERGRGNFPDRFSARQFPNYSSELNVNALLLGDSALYLCASSPDRDLNQPQHFGDGTRLSIL.

The chain uses TRBV9 and TRBJ1-3, with 7 nucleotides matching TRBD1. Trimming at V came to 3 bases and at J to 0 bases, leaving 3 bases not matched to a gene. Germline V gives CDR1 SGDLS, CDR2 YYNGEE. This CDR3 spans 15 amino acids. The CDR3 DNA reads TGTGCCAGCAGCGCTGGACAGGCCTCTGGAAACACCATATATTTT. Encoded protein: CASSAGQASGNTIYF.

This chain links TRBV6-5 with TRBJ1-2; unclear D gene. Trimming left V 5 bases short and J 3 bases short, with 7 bases between. The length of the CDR3 is 12 residues. Germline values: CDR1 MNHEY, CDR2 SVGAGI. The CDR3 loop is CASSQADYGYTF. The CDR3 DNA is TGTGCCAGCAGTCAAGCTGACTATGGCTACACCTTC.

In this sample, this clone turned up a few times. This chain joins TRBV28 and TRBJ1-5; unclear D gene. This CDR3 has 15 amino acids. Trimming left V 5 bases short and J 0 bases short, with 11 bases between. Germline V gives CDR1 MDHEN, CDR2 SYDVKM. CDR3 in amino acids: CASSLSSGSNQPQHF. DNA for the CDR3: TGTGCCAGCAGTCTTTCCTCGGGTAGCAATCAGCCCCAGCATTTT.

V and J are TRBV6-1 and TRBJ2-5; 9 bases line up with TRBD1. From germline, CDR1 is MNHNS and CDR2 SASEGT. The CDR3 has 15 amino acids. Unmatched junction bases numbered 9, after V lost 5 bases and J lost 5 bases. CDR3 sequence (DNA): TGTGCCAGCAGTATCCGAGGGACAGGGTTGGAGACCCAGTACTTC. Translation: CASSIRGTGLETQYF.

CDR3 DNA sequence: TGCGCCAGCAGCCTAATGACTCCGGATACGCAGTATTTT. Its protein product is CASSLMTPDTQYF. The chain combines TRBV4-1 with TRBJ2-3; D is unresolved. CDR3 length equals 13 residues. CDR1 MGHRA and CDR2 YSYEKL come from the germline V gene. V lost 4 bases and J 6 bases, leaving 11 bases between the germline ends.

The chain joins TRBV28 to TRBJ2-1; TRBD2 aligns across 9 bases. CDR1 MDHEN and CDR2 SYDVKM come from the germline V gene. This CDR3 comprises 16 residues. With V trimmed by 4 bases and J by 7 bases, 11 bases remained unmatched. The chain's CDR3 is CASSSLAGRVGNEQFF. The CDR3 region has the DNA TGTGCCAGCAGTTCCCTAGCGGGGCGGGTAGGGAATGAGCAGTTCTTC.

The chain recombines TRBV5-1 with TRBJ2-1; 9 nucleotides align to TRBD2. CDR3 length: 20 residues. Looked up from germline, CDR1 is SGHRS and CDR2 is YFSETQ. V shed 3 bases, J shed 0 bases, and the junction held 16 bases outside the gene matches. In DNA, the CDR3 is TGCGCCAGCAGCTACGAAGTGATTAGCGGGGGATTAATCTCCTACAATGAGCAGTTCTTC. Translation: CASSYEVISGGLISYNEQFF.

V usage is TRBV19 and J usage is TRBJ2-6, with D possibly matching TRBD2 (5 bases). The CDR3 contains 17 residues. Germline V gives CDR1 LNHDA, CDR2 SQIVND (reference sequence). Trimming shortened V by 4 bases and J by 0 bases, and 13 bases separated the two germline ends. In DNA, the CDR3 is TGTGCCAGTAGTAGGAGCGGCGGCTCCTCTGGGGCCAACGTCCTGACTTTC. Protein: CASSRSGGSSGANVLTF.

This clone was counted a few times. This rearrangement joins TRBV5-1 to TRBJ1-3; D uncertain. Germline values: CDR1 SGHRS, CDR2 YFSETQ. V was pared by 2 bases and J by 0 bases, with 9 bases between. The length of the CDR3 is 15 residues. The CDR3 bases are TGCGCCAGCAGCTTCTCTGCGAGCTCTGGAAACACCATATATTTT. As protein: CASSFSASSGNTIYF.

CDR3 amino acids: CASSQVLADTQYF. The CDR3 DNA is TGCGCCAGCAGCCAAGTACTAGCGGATACGCAGTATTTT. J is TRBJ2-3 and V is TRBV4-1, with 7 bases that match TRBD2. Germline V gene data show CDR1 as MGHRA and CDR2 as YSYEKL. This CDR3 is 13 amino acids long. Trimming cost V 1 base and J 6 bases; bases outside gene matches: 1.

The genes are TRBV13 and TRBJ2-3; TRBD1 aligns across 9 bases. Germline V CDR1 and CDR2: PRHDT, FYEKMQ (reference sequence). The junction had 6 bases not matched to a gene; V was cut back by 7 bases and J by 4 bases. This CDR3 has 14 residues. The CDR3 DNA reads as TGTGCCAGCACCGGGACAGGGAGGCCAGATACGCAGTATTTT. It translates to CASTGTGRPDTQYF.

The chain employs TRBV27 and TRBJ2-7; 11 positions match TRBD2. V lost 3 bases, J lost 2 bases, and 6 bases stayed unmatched. CDR1 and CDR2 from the germline V gene are MNHEY and SMNVEV (reference sequence). This CDR3 has 16 residues. CDR3 sequence reads: CASSLLNSGGAYEQYF. CDR3 DNA sequence: TGTGCCAGCAGTTTGCTGAATAGCGGGGGGGCCTACGAGCAGTACTTC.

The chain links TRBV7-2 to TRBJ1-5, with 8 bases that match TRBD1. Germline lookup yields CDR1 SGHTA and CDR2 FQGNSA. This CDR3 is built from 15 residues. Germline trimming cut 6 bases from V and 6 bases from J; bases unmatched to any gene: 10. The CDR3 is CASSFGQGWSQPQHF. In DNA form, the CDR3 reads TGTGCCAGCAGTTTCGGACAGGGATGGAGTCAGCCCCAGCATTTT. Based on the CDR3 plus reference TRBV7-2 and TRBJ1-5, the full variable domain is GAGVSQSPSNKVTEKGKDVELRCDPISGHTALYWYRQSLGQGLEFLIYFQGNSAPDKSGLPSDRFSAERTGGSVSTLTIQRTQQEDSAVYLCASSFGQGWSQPQHFGDGTRLSIL.

The chain recombines TRBV5-1 with TRBJ2-3, with 9 bases lining up with TRBD2. The CDR3 is made up of 16 amino acids. The J segment lost 1 base and the V segment lost 5 bases, leaving 8 bases of the junction unmatched. The germline gives CDR1 SGHRS, CDR2 YFSETQ. As DNA, the CDR3 is TGCGCCAGCAGTATGGCCTTAGCGGGGGGCACAGATACGCAGTATTTT. This sequence encodes CASSMALAGGTDTQYF. Drawing the rest from reference TRBV5-1 and TRBJ2-3, the complete variable domain is KAGVTQTPRYLIKTRGQQVTLSCSPISGHRSVSWYQQTPGQGLQFLFEYFSETQRNKGNFPGRFSGRQFSNSRSEMNVSTLELGDSALYLCASSMALAGGTDTQYFGPGTRLTVL.

The chain carries TRBV27 and TRBJ2-7; TRBD1 matches 7 bases. The V and J ends lost 7 bases and 8 bases, in that order; junction bases with no gene match: 11. CDR1 MNHEY and CDR2 SMNVEV come from the germline V gene (reference sequence). This CDR3 comprises 13 residues. The CDR3 loop reads CASMPGQSLKQYF. Here the CDR3 DNA reads TGTGCCAGCATGCCGGGACAGAGCCTAAAGCAGTACTTC.

The chain has TRBV19 and TRBJ1-2; possible D gene TRBD1, 6 bases. The germline CDR1 and CDR2 sequences are LNHDA and SQIVND (reference sequence). This CDR3 spans 19 amino acids. With 2 bases removed from V and 1 base from J, the gap between germline ends came to 23 bases. In DNA form, the CDR3 reads TGTGCCAGTAGTATAAGGGGAGAGCGTGGGCAGGGGATTAACTATGGCTACACCTTC. Protein sequence: CASSIRGERGQGINYGYTF. Combining the CDR3 with reference TRBV19 and TRBJ1-2 gives the whole variable domain DGGITQSPKYLFRKEGQNVTLSCEQNLNHDAMYWYRQDPGQGLRLIYYSQIVNDFQKGDIAEGYSVSREKKESFPLTVTSAQKNPTAFYLCASSIRGERGQGINYGYTFGSGTRLTVV.

This chain joins TRBV19 and TRBJ2-7; D is undetermined. The V gene's germline CDR1 is LNHDA and CDR2 SQIVND (reference sequence). The V end lost 8 bases, the J end lost 6 bases, and 17 bases lay between the germline ends. The CDR3 extends over 13 amino acids. CDR3 loop: CASSGQAALEQYF. CDR3 sequence (DNA): TGTGCCAGTTCTGGGCAGGCCGCCCTCGAGCAGTACTTC.